This T cell receptor beta chain was sequenced for a study of blood T cell repertoires in COVID-19. Study-wide background: Acute and convalescent COVID-19 specimens originated in the United States, Italy and Spain. PBMCs, B-cell-depleted T cells, or T cells provided the cDNA or gDNA that made up the material.

The method was immunoSEQ multiplex PCR; TCRdb's version includes in-frame clones alone and lacks a portion of them. Of 150,000 to 200,000 clones in the sample, approximately 84% were seen once. The germline V and J ends were trimmed by 4 bases and 4 bases, with 14 bases remaining between them. The CDR3 covers 14 residues. CDR1 is SGHRS, CDR2 YFSETQ, per germline. The sequence was obtained from a human donor with acute or convalescent COVID-19. The donor label of this sample is uncertain. V and J are TRBV5-1 and TRBJ1-1; D may be TRBD1 (6 bases). Sequencing input: peripheral blood. The CDR3 sequence is CASSAQGLGTEAFF. CDR3 DNA: TGCGCCAGCAGCGCCCAGGGGCTAGGCACTGAAGCTTTCTTT.